One and the same sample provided the 8 T cell receptor beta chains below, sequenced in a study of blood T cell repertoires in COVID-19. Clones were read by immunoSEQ multiplex PCR, and TCRdb kept only the in-frame ones, dropping some. The sample shows approximately 110,000 clones, about 86% of them seen only once. The material sequenced was peripheral blood. The receptors were gathered from a woman aged 50 to 60 with active or convalescent COVID-19.

This clone appeared a single time. The chain links TRBV7-9 to TRBJ2-1; 12 positions match TRBD1. Per the germline V gene, CDR1 is SEHNR and CDR2 is FQNEAQ (reference sequence). The CDR3 runs 15 residues. Trimming took 4 bases from V and 6 from J; bases not matched to a gene: 4. CDR3 DNA sequence: TGTGCCAGCAGCTGGGGACAGGGGGCAGGCAATGAGCAGTTCTTC. It specifies CASSWGQGAGNEQFF.

The V gene is TRBV6-2 or TRBV6-3, the J gene TRBJ2-5; tentative D call: TRBD2 (5 bases). CDR3 length equals 14 residues. With 6 bases removed from V and 3 bases from J, the gap between germline ends came to 14 bases. From germline, CDR1 is MNHEY and CDR2 SVGEGT. The CDR3 DNA sequence: TGTGCCAGCAGCAATTTTGGGAGTGAAGAGACCCAGTACTTC. Amino acids: CASSNFGSEETQYF.

The chain has TRBV6-1 and TRBJ2-3; D not certain. Looked up from germline, CDR1 is MNHNS and CDR2 is SASEGT. With 2 bases removed from V and 7 bases from J, the gap between germline ends came to 13 bases. This CDR3 spans 14 amino acids. The CDR3 bases are TGTGCCAGCAGTGAAACGGGTTTTGTGAATACGCAGTATTTT. Translating it yields CASSETGFVNTQYF.

The chain recombines TRBV15 with TRBJ1-4; no firm D call. The V gene lost 2 bases and the J gene lost 3 bases, with 13 bases spanning the gap. This CDR3 is built from 16 residues. Looked up from germline, CDR1 is LNHNV and CDR2 is YYDKDF (reference sequence). The CDR3 DNA is TGTGCCACCAGCAGATCCACGAGAGGGTCTAATGAAAAACTGTTTTTT. The encoded protein is CATSRSTRGSNEKLFF. Full variable domain (missing parts from reference TRBV15 and TRBJ1-4): DAMVIQNPRYQVTQFGKPVTLSCSQTLNHNVMYWYQQKSSQAPKLLFHYYDKDFNNEADTPDNFQSRRPNTSFCFLDIRSPGLGDTAMYLCATSRSTRGSNEKLFFGSGTQLSVL.

The rearrangement joins TRBV6-5 to TRBJ2-7; 7 bases align to TRBD1. V trimming: 2 bases; J trimming: 6 bases; junction bases outside the gene matches: 4. Germline V gene sequence: CDR1 MNHEY, CDR2 SVGAGI. The CDR3 runs to 13 residues. The DNA for the CDR3 is TGTGCCAGCAGTTACCGGGACAGATCCGAGCAGTACTTC. Protein product: CASSYRDRSEQYF.

This sequence joins TRBV5-4 and TRBJ2-7; TRBD1 might be the D (5 bases). V dropped 7 bases and J dropped 7 bases, with 12 bases sitting between them. Germline CDR1 SGHNT, CDR2 YYREEE (reference sequence). The CDR3 runs to 11 residues. For the CDR3, the DNA is TGTGCCAGCCGAAAGGGGTTTGAGCAGTACTTC. As protein: CASRKGFEQYF.

CDR3 loop: CASSYGGGSLTDTQYF. As DNA, the CDR3 is TGTGCCAGCAGTTACGGAGGCGGGAGCCTCACAGATACGCAGTATTTT. The chain recombines TRBV6-2 or TRBV6-3 with TRBJ2-3; 7 positions agree with TRBD2. CDR1 is MNHEY, CDR2 SVGEGT, per germline. The V segment lost 2 bases and the J segment 2 bases; nucleotides outside the gene matches: 7. This CDR3 spans 16 amino acids.

The J gene is TRBJ1-2, the V gene TRBV18, with D possibly TRBD1 on 5 matching bases. The V end lost 3 bases, the J end lost 8 bases, and 19 bases lay between the germline ends. Germline CDR1 KGHSH, CDR2 LQKENI. The CDR3 runs to 15 residues. The CDR3 nucleotides read TGTGCCAGCTCACCTTCCGGGACTAGTCTTGGAGGCTACACCTTC. Translating gives CASSPSGTSLGGYTF.